Below, 27 T cell receptor beta chains from the same sample are listed, as sequenced in a study of blood T cell repertoires in COVID-19. Sequenced by immunoSEQ multiplex PCR; TCRdb stores in-frame clones only, minus some. This repertoire shows more than 200,000 clones, approximately 90% found once; its top ten account for 4.1%. The sample taken for sequencing was PBMCs or T cells enriched from blood (not recorded which). Source of these receptors: a woman under 40 who had recovered from COVID-19.

The chain links TRBV5-6 to TRBJ1-6, with D uncertain. In germline, CDR1 is SGHDT, CDR2 YYEEEE. Between the trimmed V and J ends, which lost 3 bases and 11 bases, there was a span of 6 bases. The CDR3 contains 11 residues. For the CDR3, the DNA is TGTGCCAGCAGCTCGGGAGCACCCCTCCACTTT. Protein product: CASSSGAPLHF.

This chain joins TRBV29-1 and TRBJ2-3; possibly TRBD1 for D (5 bases). Trimming removed 6 bases at V and 1 base at J, with 11 bases between. This CDR3 has 13 amino acids. Germline CDR1 SQVTM, CDR2 ANQGSEA. The CDR3, as DNA: TGCAGCGTGGTACAGGCTGGCACAGATACGCAGTATTTT. It encodes CSVVQAGTDTQYF.

The chain recombines TRBV5-1 with TRBJ2-1; the match to TRBD2 covers 9 bases. V shed 4 bases and J 0 bases; nucleotides not matched to a gene: 2. The CDR3 runs to 15 residues. Germline V CDR1 and CDR2: SGHRS, YFSETQ. CDR3: CASSPSGASYNEQFF. Here the CDR3 DNA reads TGCGCCAGCAGCCCTAGCGGGGCCTCCTACAATGAGCAGTTCTTC.

With regard to this clone: A much larger clone lies a single base off, so this may be a read error. This chain joins TRBV5-5 and TRBJ1-3; D gene unclear. V was clipped by 1 base and J by 2 bases, with 4 bases between them. Germline loops: CDR1 SGHKS, CDR2 YYEKEE (reference sequence). There are 13 residues in the CDR3. This CDR3 reads CASSLSAGNTIYF. The DNA for the CDR3 is TGTGCCAGCAGCTTGTCAGCTGGAAACACCATATATTTT.

This chain links TRBV4-2 with TRBJ2-1, with 8 bases matching TRBD2. This CDR3 has 17 residues. From germline, CDR1 is LGHNA and CDR2 YNFKEQ. V lost 0 bases, J lost 4 bases, and 8 bases stayed unmatched. The CDR3: CASSQDSTSGLYNEQFF. The CDR3 DNA follows: TGTGCCAGCAGCCAAGATTCCACTAGCGGCCTATACAATGAGCAGTTCTTC.

This rearrangement joins TRBV5-1 to TRBJ2-5; 11 bases are a match to TRBD2. The germline V gene has CDR1 SGHRS and CDR2 YFSETQ. The CDR3 spans 15 residues. V trimming: 0 bases; J trimming: 5 bases; junction bases outside the gene matches: 3. The CDR3 sequence is CASSLASGRSETQYF. The CDR3, as DNA: TGCGCCAGCAGCTTGGCTAGCGGGAGGTCGGAGACCCAGTACTTC. Combining the CDR3 with reference TRBV5-1 and TRBJ2-5 gives the whole variable domain KAGVTQTPRYLIKTRGQQVTLSCSPISGHRSVSWYQQTPGQGLQFLFEYFSETQRNKGNFPGRFSGRQFSNSRSEMNVSTLELGDSALYLCASSLASGRSETQYFGPGTRLLVL.

In its sample, this clone was seen a few times. V and J are TRBV6-2 or TRBV6-3 and TRBJ1-2; D is unclear. The CDR3 has 16 residues. The V end was cut by 0 bases, the J end by 4 bases, with 15 bases between. Germline CDR1 and CDR2: MNHEY and SVGEGT. DNA of the CDR3: TGTGCCAGCAGTTACTCGGTCATGTCCGGGAGCTATGGCTACACCTTC. It yields the protein CASSYSVMSGSYGYTF.

The rearrangement uses TRBV19 and TRBJ1-3; D remains unclear. Germline assignment: CDR1 LNHDA and CDR2 SQIVND (reference sequence). Deletions cut 6 bases from V and 3 bases from J, with 15 bases between. The CDR3 is 15 residues long. The CDR3 DNA reads TGTGCCAGTAGACCCTTTTTCGAGATTGGAAACACCATATATTTT. The encoded protein is CASRPFFEIGNTIYF.

The table lists this clone with a few counts. The chain recombines TRBV27 with TRBJ1-2, with no clear D. Germline loops: CDR1 MNHEY, CDR2 SMNVEV (reference sequence). V was clipped by 4 bases and J by 1 base, with 7 bases between them. This CDR3 comprises 13 residues. CDR3 DNA sequence: TGTGCCAGCAGTTCCCCGGGTAACTATGGCTACACCTTC. This gives the protein CASSSPGNYGYTF.

This rearrangement joins TRBV18 to TRBJ1-2, with TRBD1 matching 8 bases. The CDR3 runs to 14 residues. With V trimmed by 3 bases and J by 8 bases, 8 bases remained unmatched. The germline V gene encodes CDR1 KGHSH and CDR2 LQKENI. The CDR3 spells CASSPTGASQGYTF. In nucleotides, the CDR3 is TGTGCCAGCTCACCGACAGGGGCATCACAGGGCTACACCTTC.

This sequence joins TRBV7-2 and TRBJ1-2; 7 bases are shared with TRBD1. V shed 5 bases and J 4 bases; nucleotides not matched to a gene: 4. Germline V gives CDR1 SGHTA, CDR2 FQGNSA. There are 13 residues in the CDR3. The CDR3 reads CASSPQGPYGYTF. The CDR3 DNA reads as TGTGCCAGCAGCCCACAGGGGCCCTATGGCTACACCTTC. Looking up the rest from reference TRBV7-2 and TRBJ1-2 gives the full variable domain: GAGVSQSPSNKVTEKGKDVELRCDPISGHTALYWYRQSLGQGLEFLIYFQGNSAPDKSGLPSDRFSAERTGGSVSTLTIQRTQQEDSAVYLCASSPQGPYGYTFGSGTRLTVV.

The genes are TRBV3-1 (or the pseudogene TRBV3-2) and TRBJ2-7; 8 bases match TRBD1. After removal of 4 bases from V and 0 bases from J, the junction contained 14 bases not matched to a gene. Germline V lookup: CDR1 LGHDT, CDR2 YNNKEL (reference sequence). The CDR3 sequence is 18 residues long. The CDR3 region is CASSPRTPDRATSYEQYF. For the CDR3, the DNA is TGTGCCAGCAGCCCCCGAACCCCGGACAGGGCGACCTCCTACGAGCAGTACTTC.

The chain combines TRBV6-1 with TRBJ1-2; D might be TRBD1 (5 bases). V shed 3 bases and J shed 7 bases, with 12 bases lying between them. Germline assignment: CDR1 MNHNS and CDR2 SASEGT. The CDR3 has 13 residues. CDR3: CASSEGEGGGYTF. The CDR3 DNA is TGTGCCAGCAGTGAGGGGGAGGGAGGTGGCTACACCTTC.

CDR3 in DNA: TGTGCCAGCAGTTTTGGAGGGGTCTTCACTGAAGCTTTCTTT. Translating gives CASSFGGVFTEAFF. V gene TRBV28 combines with J gene TRBJ1-1; a possible D gene is TRBD1 (5 bases). The CDR3 runs 14 residues. Germline CDR1 and CDR2: MDHEN and SYDVKM. V gave up 3 bases and J gave up 4 bases, with 12 bases separating them.

The chain recombines TRBV3-1 (or the pseudogene TRBV3-2) with TRBJ1-1; D remains ambiguous. The length of the CDR3 is 13 residues. V lost 4 bases and J 1 base, leaving 7 bases between the germline ends. The germline V gene encodes CDR1 LGHDT and CDR2 YNNKEL (reference sequence). The CDR3 DNA is TGTGCCAGCAGCCTTACAGAGAACACTGAAGCTTTCTTT. Its translation: CASSLTENTEAFF.

V is TRBV7-8 and J is TRBJ2-2, with TRBD1 matching 11 bases. This CDR3 comprises 15 residues. Unmatched junction bases numbered 5, after V lost 5 bases and J lost 6 bases. CDR1 SGHVS and CDR2 FQNEAQ come from the germline V gene. The CDR3 protein is CASSPQGQGAGELFF. CDR3 nucleotides: TGTGCCAGCAGCCCCCAGGGACAGGGGGCCGGGGAGCTGTTTTTT.

This rearrangement joins TRBV27 to TRBJ1-1; D ambiguous. The CDR3 loop spans 13 amino acids. Trimming cost V 1 base and J 3 bases, with 6 bases left between them. Germline V CDR1 and CDR2: MNHEY, SMNVEV (reference sequence). The CDR3 reads CASSLYPDTEAFF. CDR3 in DNA: TGTGCCAGCAGTTTATATCCCGACACTGAAGCTTTCTTT.

The chain combines TRBV28 with TRBJ2-1; TRBD1 aligns across 9 bases. CDR3 length: 16 amino acids. In germline, CDR1 is MDHEN, CDR2 SYDVKM. V lost 6 bases to trimming and J lost 4 bases; unmatched junction nucleotides: 10. CDR3 nucleotide sequence: TGTGCCAGCAGGACACAGGGGGCGAACGAGTACAATGAGCAGTTCTTC. Encoded protein: CASRTQGANEYNEQFF.

This rearrangement joins TRBV12-3 or TRBV12-4 to TRBJ2-3, with D uncertain. This CDR3 is 12 amino acids long. Trimming took off 6 bases at V and 5 bases at J, with 9 bases between the two ends. The CDR3 sequence is CASRYLRDTQYF. The CDR3 nucleotides read TGTGCCAGCAGGTACCTGAGAGATACGCAGTATTTT.

This rearrangement joins TRBV5-4 to TRBJ1-2; D might be TRBD1 (6 bases). Looked up from germline, CDR1 is SGHNT and CDR2 is YYREEE (reference sequence). The CDR3 has 15 amino acids. The V gene lost 1 base and the J gene lost 8 bases, with 18 bases spanning the gap. The CDR3 DNA is TGTGCCAGCAGCTTGTCGGCACGGTTAGGGGGAGGCTACACCTTC. It codes for CASSLSARLGGGYTF.

V gene TRBV28 combines with J gene TRBJ1-1, with a tentative D call TRBD1 (5 bases). This CDR3 has 14 amino acids. CDR1 is MDHEN, CDR2 SYDVKM, per germline. V was trimmed by 5 bases and J by 6 bases, leaving 16 bases between them. DNA for the CDR3: TGTGCCAGCAGTCTAACACAGGCAGGCGCTGAAGCTTTCTTT. Translation: CASSLTQAGAEAFF.

This clone showed up just a few times. The gene calls are TRBV7-2 and TRBJ2-5; 9 bases line up with TRBD2. This CDR3 spans 16 amino acids. Looked up from germline, CDR1 is SGHTA and CDR2 is FQGNSA. The V segment lost 1 base and the J segment 1 base; nucleotides outside the gene matches: 4. The CDR3 DNA reads as TGTGCCAGCAGCTTAGGGGCTAGCGGGGCCCAAGAGACCCAGTACTTC. Its translation is CASSLGASGAQETQYF.

This clone was observed a few times. The chain carries TRBV10-3 and TRBJ1-2; 10 bases match TRBD1. The CDR3 length is 14 residues. Germline values: CDR1 ENHRY, CDR2 SYGVKD. J lost 7 bases, V lost 9 bases, and 11 bases had no gene match. The CDR3, as DNA: TGTGCCATGCGAGGACAGGGGGAATTCGGTGGCTACACCTTC. This codes for CAMRGQGEFGGYTF.

The V and J genes are TRBV5-1 and TRBJ1-1; 8 bases match TRBD1. The CDR3 is 15 amino acids. CDR1 and CDR2 from the germline V gene are SGHRS and YFSETQ. J gave up 5 bases and V 5 bases, and 11 bases lay outside the gene matches. The CDR3 is CASRLLPGQETEAFF. CDR3 sequence (DNA): TGCGCCAGCAGACTTTTACCGGGACAGGAAACTGAAGCTTTCTTT.

V is TRBV6-5 and J is TRBJ1-3; 7 bases agree with TRBD1. This CDR3 has 14 amino acids. V shed 6 bases, J shed 6 bases, and the junction held 8 bases outside the gene matches. Per germline, CDR1 MNHEY and CDR2 SVGAGI. For the CDR3, the DNA is TGTGCCAGCAGGATACAGGGGTCGGAAAACACCATATATTTT. Protein sequence: CASRIQGSENTIYF.

The rearrangement links TRBV9 to TRBJ1-2, with D perhaps matching TRBD1 (5 bases). The CDR3 runs 14 residues. Per germline, CDR1 SGDLS and CDR2 YYNGEE. Trimming took 3 bases from V and 4 from J, leaving 13 bases between them. Written as DNA, the CDR3 is TGTGCCAGCAGCGGTGCCGGGGGGGGCTATGGCTACACCTTC. Encoded protein: CASSGAGGGYGYTF.

The V and J genes are TRBV5-1 and TRBJ2-2; D is unresolved. Germline CDR1 and CDR2: SGHRS and YFSETQ. The CDR3 spans 14 residues. V lost 4 bases to trimming and J lost 2 bases, with 9 bases between them. This CDR3 reads CASSITLNTGELFF. The DNA of the CDR3 is TGCGCCAGCAGCATAACACTAAACACCGGGGAGCTGTTTTTT.